This T cell receptor beta chain was recorded in a study of shared clonotypes between healthy human individuals. At the deep level, the assay was run. Measured with immunoSEQ multiplex PCR; TCRdb has only the in-frame clones, and not every one. Seen here are over a million clones, 95% to 99% observed once, and the top ten hold roughly 0.45%. CDR1 is SGHTA, CDR2 FQGNSA, per germline. Deletions cut 3 bases from V and 2 bases from J, with 18 bases between. There are 17 residues in the CDR3. Into CD45RA+ naive and CD45RA-negative memory subsets, the CD4+ cells were split. This chain links TRBV7-2 with TRBJ2-3; D unresolved. This sequence originates from a man between 25 and 39 years old in good health. Sequencing used naive CD4+ T cells sorted from blood. The subset: CD45RA+ positively selected. The CDR3, as DNA: TGTGCCAGCAGCTTGTCCCCCGAGAAATTCACCACAGATACGCAGTATTTT. Protein product: CASSLSPEKFTTDTQYF.